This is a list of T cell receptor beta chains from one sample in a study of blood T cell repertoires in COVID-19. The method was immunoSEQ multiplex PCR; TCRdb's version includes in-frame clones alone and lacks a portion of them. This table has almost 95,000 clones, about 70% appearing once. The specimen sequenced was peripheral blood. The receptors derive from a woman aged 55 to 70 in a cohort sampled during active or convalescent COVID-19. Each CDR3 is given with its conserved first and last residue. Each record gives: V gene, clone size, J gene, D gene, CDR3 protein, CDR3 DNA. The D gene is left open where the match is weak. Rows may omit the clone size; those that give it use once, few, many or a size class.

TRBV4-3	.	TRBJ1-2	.	CASSQETGRNYGYTF	TGCGCCAGCAGCCAAGAGACAGGCCGGAACTATGGCTACACCTTC
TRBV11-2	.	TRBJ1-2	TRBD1	CASRLTGGYGYTF	TGTGCCAGCAGATTGACAGGGGGCTATGGCTACACCTTC
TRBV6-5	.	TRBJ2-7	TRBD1	CASTAGTGSSYEQYF	TGTGCCAGCACCGCCGGGACAGGCAGCTCCTACGAGCAGTACTTC
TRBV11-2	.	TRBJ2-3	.	CASSPGQPDTQYF	TGTGCCAGCAGCCCCGGACAGCCAGATACGCAGTATTTT
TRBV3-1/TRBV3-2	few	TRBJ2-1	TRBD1	CASSRTGGRNEQFF	TGTGCCAGCAGTCGGACAGGGGGCCGCAATGAGCAGTTCTTC
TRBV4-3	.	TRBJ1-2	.	CASSQEGGWYGYTF	TGCGCCAGCAGCCAAGAGGGAGGGTGGTATGGCTACACCTTC
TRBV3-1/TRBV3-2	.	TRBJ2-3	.	CASSQDPGGGMAQYF	TGTGCCAGCAGCCAAGATCCGGGTGGGGGCATGGCGCAGTATTTT
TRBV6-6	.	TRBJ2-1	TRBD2	CASFGGSSYNEQFF	TGTGCCAGCTTCGGGGGGAGCTCCTACAATGAGCAGTTCTTC
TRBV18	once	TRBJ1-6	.	CASSERAISPLHF	TGTGCCAGCTCGGAGCGGGCAATTTCACCCCTCCACTTT
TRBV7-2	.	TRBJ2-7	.	CASSYFRDEQYF	TGTGCCAGCAGCTATTTCCGGGACGAGCAGTACTTC
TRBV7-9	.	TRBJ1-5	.	CASSLLKDGLQGQPQHF	TGTGCCAGCAGCTTACTGAAGGATGGTCTCCAGGGGCAGCCCCAGCATTTT
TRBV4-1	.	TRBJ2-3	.	CASSQGSRLTDTQYF	TGCGCCAGCAGCCAAGGGTCCAGACTCACAGATACGCAGTATTTT
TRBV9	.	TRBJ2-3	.	CASSVEWGGTDTQYF	TGTGCCAGCAGCGTAGAGTGGGGGGGCACAGATACGCAGTATTTT
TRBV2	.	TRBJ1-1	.	CASSEFMGGTEAFF	TGTGCCAGCAGTGAATTTATGGGAGGGACTGAAGCTTTCTTT
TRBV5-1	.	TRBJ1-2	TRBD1	CASSSGQINYGYTF	TGCGCCAGCAGCTCGGGACAGATAAACTATGGCTACACCTTC
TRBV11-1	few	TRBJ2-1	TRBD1	CASSWGQVHNNEQFF	TGTGCCAGCAGCTGGGGACAGGTTCATAACAATGAGCAGTTCTTC
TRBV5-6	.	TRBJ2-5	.	CASSLPRETQYF	TGTGCCAGCAGCTTACCTCGGGAGACCCAGTACTTC
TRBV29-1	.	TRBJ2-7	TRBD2	CSVEVASGGSSYEQYF	TGCAGCGTTGAAGTGGCAAGCGGGGGCAGCTCCTACGAGCAGTACTTC
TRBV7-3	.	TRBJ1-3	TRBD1	CASSSLPRGLYRNTIYF	TGTGCCAGCAGCTCCCTCCCCAGGGGGCTTTATCGGAACACCATATATTTT
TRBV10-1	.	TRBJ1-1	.	CATQGDGTEAFF	TGCGCCACACAGGGAGATGGAACTGAAGCTTTCTTT
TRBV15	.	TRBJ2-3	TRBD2	CATSRKAGGGLLTDTQYF	TGTGCCACCAGCAGAAAGGCGGGGGGGGGCTTGTTGACAGATACGCAGTATTTT
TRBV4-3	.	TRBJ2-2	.	CASSQETDTGELFF	TGCGCCAGCAGCCAAGAAACTGACACCGGGGAGCTGTTTTTT
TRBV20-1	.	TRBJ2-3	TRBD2	CSASGTSGASTDTQYF	TGCAGTGCCAGTGGGACTAGCGGGGCTAGCACAGATACGCAGTATTTT